This TCR gamma chain was identified during a study of γδ T cells in repeated Plasmodium falciparum infection. Study-level background: Donors were malaria-exposed Malian children or age- and gender-matched Australian children. Malian repertoires were sampled cross-sectionally without transmission and longitudinally through febrile malaria.

TCRdb redid clone calling on the multiplex PCR reads using CATT. Among fewer than 5,500 gamma-chain clones, about 3.5% were seen once, and the ten largest hold roughly a third. This clone was picked up a small number of times. This probably arose from a read error, given a far larger clone one base away. Other DNA sequences within the sample encode an identical CDR3. Gammadelta T cells were flow-sorted from PBMC into Vgamma9/Vdelta2+ and Vdelta2-negative populations for bulk analysis. Looked up from germline, CDR1 is GITISATS and CDR2 is ISYDGTV (reference sequence). The V segment lost 1 base and the J segment 0 bases; nucleotides outside the gene matches: 15. The CDR3 length is 18 residues.

The chain combines TRGV9 with TRGJ1 or TRGJ2. No J gene is reported in TCRdb; it was inferred here by comparing the DNA with germline. This TCR derives from a pool of human donors (malaria-infected and uninfected, not separated). Sequencing was done on a sample of gamma-delta T cells from blood. This CDR3 reads CALWEVWPVYSNYYKKLF. The DNA of the CDR3 is TGTGCCTTGTGGGAGGTCTGGCCTGTCTACTCGAATTATTATAAGAAACTCTTT.